This TCR beta chain is drawn from a study of response to subunit inactivated influenza vaccine. J gave up 6 bases and V 3 bases, and 5 bases lay outside the gene matches. CDR1 and CDR2 (germline): SGHTA, FQGNSA. This CDR3 spans 17 amino acids. Overall study findings and caveats: Authors suggested few new T cells are recruited by each seasonal influenza vaccination.

TCRdb used MiXCR to reprocess the RT-PCR reads, holding one entry per CDR3 protein. The table includes some 640,000 distinct CDR3 sequences, about 15% detected once. As regards this clonotype: The antigen is not known.

This specimen consisted of PBMCs from blood, obtained 14 to 15 days before vaccination. The chain joins TRBV7-2 to TRBJ2-2; TRBD2 aligns across 15 bases. The sequence derives from a man in his forties or fifties who received an inactivated influenza vaccine. The DNA for the CDR3 is TGTGCCAGCAGCTTGAGGGGACTAGCGGGAGGTCCCGGGGAGCTGTTTTTT. Its protein product is CASSLRGLAGGPGELFF.